A single sample gave rise to the 22 T cell receptor beta chains below, sequenced in a study of blood T cell repertoires in COVID-19. The assay was immunoSEQ multiplex PCR, and TCRdb's table has in-frame clones only and misses some. The sample has roughly 70,000 clones; about 68% are singletons. The sequencing input was peripheral blood. All receptors come from a woman aged 70-85 years with acute or convalescent COVID-19.

The chain links TRBV2 to TRBJ1-2; 11 bases fit TRBD1. V shed 4 bases and J 8 bases; nucleotides not matched to a gene: 6. Germline-derived CDR1 and CDR2 are SNHLY and FYNNEI. There are 14 residues in the CDR3. The CDR3 bases are TGTGCCAGCAGTGTTGGACAGGGGGCGGCCGGCTACACCTTC. Its translation: CASSVGQGAAGYTF.

For this clone: Sequence at one end of the junction differs from germline and may be a read error. V and J are TRBV6-6 and TRBJ1-2, with D possibly matching TRBD1 (6 bases). Germline V CDR1 and CDR2: MNHNY, SVGAGI (reference sequence). CDR3 length equals 14 residues. CDR3 bases: TGTGCCAGCAATATGGGACATCCTAACTACGGCTACACCTTC. It yields the protein CASNMGHPNYGYTF.

The genes are TRBV6-5 and TRBJ2-7; 8 nucleotides agree with TRBD1. The germline V gene has CDR1 MNHEY and CDR2 SVGAGI. This CDR3 region has 12 residues. After removal of 6 bases from V and 2 bases from J, the junction contained 0 bases not matched to a gene. CDR3 protein: CASRQGAYEQYF. CDR3 bases: TGTGCCAGCAGACAGGGGGCCTACGAGCAGTACTTC.

This chain links TRBV7-2 with TRBJ1-5; a possible D gene is TRBD1 (5 bases). V shed 5 bases and J shed 4 bases, with 15 bases lying between them. The V gene's germline CDR1 is SGHTA and CDR2 FQGNSA. This CDR3 has 15 amino acids. CDR3 sequence: CASSPGRGGNQPQHF. DNA of the CDR3: TGTGCCAGCAGCCCCGGTAGGGGTGGAAATCAGCCCCAGCATTTT.

J is TRBJ1-4 and V is TRBV27, with D perhaps TRBD1 (6 bases). Trimming removed 6 bases at V and 10 bases at J, with 24 bases between. The CDR3 runs to 16 residues. Germline V gene sequence: CDR1 MNHEY, CDR2 SMNVEV (reference sequence). In DNA, the CDR3 is TGTGCCAGCAGATCGATCGGACAGTCGGTTCTGGGAAAACTGTTTTTT. Protein sequence: CASRSIGQSVLGKLFF.

This clone was observed a few times. J is TRBJ1-3 and V is TRBV11-2, with D possibly TRBD1 on 5 matching bases. The V end was cut by 3 bases, the J end by 8 bases, with 8 bases between. The CDR3 spans 12 residues. The germline CDR1 and CDR2 sequences are SGHAT and FQNNGV. The CDR3 protein is CASSLGGDTIYF. The CDR3 nucleotides are TGTGCCAGCAGCTTGGGAGGGGACACCATATATTTT. The whole variable domain, filled in from reference TRBV11-2 and TRBJ1-3, reads EAGVAQSPRYKIIEKRQSVAFWCNPISGHATLYWYQQILGQGPKLLIQFQNNGVVDDSQLPKDRFSAERLKGVDSTLKIQPAKLEDSAVYLCASSLGGDTIYFGEGSWLTVV.

The rearrangement uses TRBV10-3 and TRBJ2-7; D may be TRBD2 (5 bases). The germline gives CDR1 ENHRY, CDR2 SYGVKD. The CDR3 is 14 amino acids. V was pared by 6 bases and J by 3 bases, with 15 bases between. The CDR3 is CAIRQTNLHYEQYF. The CDR3 DNA sequence: TGTGCCATCAGACAGACTAACCTCCACTACGAGCAGTACTTC.

This sequence joins TRBV25-1 and TRBJ2-1; tentatively, D is TRBD1 (6 bases). The germline V gene has CDR1 MGHDK and CDR2 SYGVNS. V shed 3 bases and J shed 3 bases, with 15 bases lying between them. The CDR3 contains 16 residues. CDR3 amino acids: CASSDPGVSFYNEQFF. CDR3 sequence (DNA): TGTGCCAGCAGTGATCCAGGGGTTTCATTCTACAATGAGCAGTTCTTC.

The rearrangement joins TRBV9 to TRBJ2-7; D might be TRBD2 (5 bases). Trimming shortened V by 2 bases and J by 3 bases, and 15 bases separated the two germline ends. The germline CDR1 and CDR2 sequences are SGDLS and YYNGEE. The CDR3 is 15 residues long. The CDR3 bases are TGTGCCAGCAGCGTGGACTTGGCGGACCACTACGAGCAGTACTTC. It specifies CASSVDLADHYEQYF.

The V gene is TRBV6-4, the J gene TRBJ1-2, with TRBD1 as a possible D gene (5 bases). Germline CDR1 is MRHNA and CDR2 is SNTAGT. The CDR3 is 14 residues long. Deletions cut 6 bases from V and 0 bases from J, with 11 bases between. The CDR3 nucleotides are TGTGCCAGCAGGCCGGGCAGGGCTAACTATGGCTACACCTTC. Amino acids: CASRPGRANYGYTF.

The chain joins TRBV5-4 to TRBJ2-1; 7 nucleotides agree with TRBD1. Germline lookup yields CDR1 SGHNT and CDR2 YYREEE (reference sequence). V trimming: 3 bases; J trimming: 6 bases; junction bases outside the gene matches: 3. The CDR3 extends over 13 amino acids. For the CDR3, the DNA is TGTGCCAGCAGCTATGACAGGGCCAATGAGCAGTTCTTC. This sequence encodes CASSYDRANEQFF.

This clone was counted once. The chain recombines TRBV29-1 with TRBJ1-3; D is unclear. Germline V gene sequence: CDR1 SQVTM, CDR2 ANQGSEA. The CDR3 sequence is 14 residues long. V lost 3 bases and J 0 bases, leaving 9 bases between the germline ends. In DNA form, the CDR3 reads TGCAGCGTTGAGAGCCAGCGCTCTGGAAACACCATATATTTT. It codes for CSVESQRSGNTIYF.

This clone was seen a handful of times. The rearrangement links TRBV10-2 to TRBJ2-5; 7 nucleotides match TRBD2. Unmatched junction bases numbered 2, after V lost 7 bases and J lost 0 bases. This CDR3 comprises 13 residues. Per germline, CDR1 WSHSY and CDR2 SAAADI. This CDR3 is CASTRGDQETQYF. CDR3 bases: TGCGCCAGCACCCGGGGGGACCAAGAGACCCAGTACTTC.

This clone was observed once. The chain joins TRBV10-1 to TRBJ2-5; 7 positions match TRBD2. V gave up 0 bases and J gave up 2 bases; unmatched junction bases: 9. Germline V gene sequence: CDR1 WNHNN, CDR2 SYGVQD (reference sequence). There are 17 residues in the CDR3. CDR3 sequence: CASSESARHGGQETQYF. CDR3 bases: TGCGCCAGCAGTGAGTCGGCCCGACACGGGGGGCAAGAGACCCAGTACTTC.

V gene TRBV3-1 (or the pseudogene TRBV3-2) combines with J gene TRBJ1-1; D unclear. The germline V gene has CDR1 LGHDT and CDR2 YNNKEL (reference sequence). V lost 4 bases, J lost 6 bases, and 15 bases lay in between. This CDR3 contains 14 residues. DNA for the CDR3: TGTGCCAGCAGCCCATCCGGTGTCAGGCCTGAAGCTTTCTTT. Translated: CASSPSGVRPEAFF.

This chain links TRBV10-3 with TRBJ1-1; 8 nucleotides match TRBD1. The CDR3 consists of 13 residues. Trimming removed 5 bases from V and 3 bases from J; junction bases left unmatched: 2. The germline V gene has CDR1 ENHRY and CDR2 SYGVKD. The CDR3 sequence: CAISKTGDTEAFF. The CDR3 bases are TGTGCCATCAGTAAGACAGGGGACACTGAAGCTTTCTTT.

The gene calls are TRBV5-4 and TRBJ2-3, with D perhaps TRBD2 (5 bases). Germline values: CDR1 SGHNT, CDR2 YYREEE (reference sequence). This CDR3 has 16 residues. The V and J ends lost 1 base and 5 bases respectively, with 17 bases between them. CDR3 coding DNA: TGTGCCAGCAGCTTGTATTCAGGCGGAGGCGGAGATACGCAGTATTTT. Encoded protein: CASSLYSGGGGDTQYF.

The rearrangement joins TRBV7-9 to TRBJ1-5, with TRBD1 identical over 10 bases. V shed 5 bases and J 6 bases; nucleotides not matched to a gene: 10. This CDR3 comprises 16 residues. Germline V gene lookup returns CDR1 SEHNR and CDR2 FQNEAQ (reference sequence). CDR3 protein: CASSQQTGGAGQPQHF. CDR3 nucleotides: TGTGCCAGCAGCCAGCAGACAGGGGGCGCCGGTCAGCCCCAGCATTTT.

This sequence joins TRBV6-5 and TRBJ2-1; 10 bases line up with TRBD2. This CDR3 spans 14 amino acids. Trimming took 10 bases from V and 7 from J; bases not matched to a gene: 10. CDR1 is MNHEY, CDR2 SVGAGI, per germline. The CDR3 loop is CATVWSGGENEQFF. CDR3 nucleotides: TGTGCCACCGTTTGGAGCGGGGGGGAAAATGAGCAGTTCTTC.

This clone was seen just once. The chain links TRBV27 to TRBJ2-3; 14 bases fit TRBD2. From germline, CDR1 is MNHEY and CDR2 SMNVEV (reference sequence). The junction had 9 bases not matched to a gene; V was cut back by 3 bases and J by 1 base. CDR3 length: 19 amino acids. The CDR3 DNA is TGTGCCAGCAGTTTTTATGGGACTAGCGGGAGAAGAGGCACAGATACGCAGTATTTT. It specifies CASSFYGTSGRRGTDTQYF.

This sequence joins TRBV5-1 and TRBJ2-5, with 12 bases aligning to TRBD2. Germline lookup yields CDR1 SGHRS and CDR2 YFSETQ. The length of the CDR3 is 16 residues. Germline trimming cut 4 bases from V and 5 bases from J; bases unmatched to any gene: 9. The CDR3 bases are TGCGCCAGCAGCCCGACTAGCGGGAGTGTCCGGGAGACCCAGTACTTC. Amino acids: CASSPTSGSVRETQYF.

V usage is TRBV28 and J usage is TRBJ2-7; TRBD2 matches 11 bases. The CDR3 runs to 16 residues. V trimming: 7 bases; J trimming: 6 bases; junction bases outside the gene matches: 14. The V gene's germline CDR1 is MDHEN and CDR2 SYDVKM. The CDR3: CASTPRDSGRAPEQYF. CDR3 in DNA: TGTGCCAGCACCCCGAGGGATAGCGGGAGGGCCCCCGAGCAGTACTTC.